This TCR beta chain was profiled in a study of cytomegalovirus exposure and HLA in healthy donors. The germline V and J ends were trimmed by 3 bases and 3 bases, with 17 bases remaining between them. The germline V gene encodes CDR1 MNHNY and CDR2 SVGAGI (reference sequence). The CDR3 has 16 residues. Healthy bone marrow donors formed the donor group. PCR primers comprised 60 Vbeta and 13 Jbeta primers. TCRdb keeps only in-frame clones here, not all; method: immunoSEQ multiplex PCR. Among over 75,000 clones listed, around four fifths were seen once. This sequence joins TRBV6-6 and TRBJ1-2; perhaps TRBD1 as D (5 bases). The receptor's source is a man in his fifties or sixties in good health and CMV-seropositive. Sequenced: PBMCs. As DNA, the CDR3 is TGTGCCAGCAGTTATTTAGGCGGGGCCGGCGACTATGGCTACACCTTC. It encodes CASSYLGGAGDYGYTF.